The entry below gives a single TCR beta chain sequence along with its context. The data were taken from a study of blood T cell repertoires in COVID-19. About the research overall: Sites across the United States, Italy and Spain contributed samples from acute and convalescent COVID-19. PBMCs, B-cell-depleted T cells, or T cells provided the cDNA or gDNA that made up the material.

The CDR3 spans 13 residues. The germline V gene has CDR1 PRHDT and CDR2 FYEKMQ (reference sequence). Trimming shortened V by 3 bases and J by 3 bases, and 9 bases separated the two germline ends. How the authors handled the data: Amplified reference gene primers provided the basis for estimating nucleated cell counts. Libraries were prepared by immunoSEQ multiplex PCR; TCRdb keeps only in-frame clonotypes and omits some of them. V, J and clone size are taken as reported in that table, and D and trimming were inferred from the DNA itself. The sample consists of some 190,000 clones, less than 80% of them appearing once.

The specimen sequenced was peripheral blood. The chain uses TRBV13 and TRBJ2-7; perhaps TRBD1 as D (6 bases). This clonotype was obtained from a woman aged 45-65 years with acute or convalescent COVID-19. The chain's CDR3 is CASSLSQGYEQYF. In DNA, the CDR3 is TGTGCCAGCAGCTTGTCACAGGGCTACGAGCAGTACTTC.